This passage covers 21 T cell receptor beta chains from one sample sequenced in a study of identical twins (dated by TCRdb to between 2015 and 2016). Library preparation was by 5' RACE. Instrument on record: Illumina HiSeq 2000. TCRdb applied fastp at Q25 and MiXCR to the public reads, then kept only in-frame beta chains. For every CDR3 protein sequence, its rows merge into one entry that carries the most common genes and DNA. Across this sample there are 500,000 or so distinct CDR3 sequences, with more than 13% seen only once. The ten largest make up 0.5% to 0.65% of the sample. These data also featured in a second study, about yellow fever vaccine responses in identical twins.

The material sequenced was CD4+ T cells sorted from blood. These receptors originate from a woman under 30 in good health.

This clonotype occurred many times. The chain employs TRBV6-2 or TRBV6-3 and TRBJ1-5; D unresolved. Germline V lookup: CDR1 MNHEY, CDR2 SVGEGT. V was clipped by 8 bases and J by 7 bases, with 15 bases between them. The CDR3 covers 13 residues. CDR3 residues: CASGLRREQPQHF. As DNA, the CDR3 is TGTGCCAGCGGCCTCCGTAGGGAGCAGCCCCAGCATTTT.

The V and J genes are TRBV24-1 and TRBJ2-6, with D possibly matching TRBD2 (5 bases). Germline V lookup: CDR1 KGHDR, CDR2 SFDVKD. The CDR3 covers 16 residues. V dropped 4 bases and J dropped 4 bases, with 13 bases sitting between them. CDR3 sequence: CATSELSTGGANVLTF. CDR3 DNA: TGTGCCACCAGTGAGCTCTCAACGGGGGGGGCCAACGTCCTGACTTTC.

The chain employs TRBV29-1 and TRBJ1-5, with D maybe TRBD1 (5 bases). The V and J ends lost 5 bases and 7 bases respectively, with 18 bases between them. CDR3 size: 14 residues. Germline values: CDR1 SQVTM, CDR2 ANQGSEA. As DNA, the CDR3 is TGCAGCGTTCCGGTTGGGCCAGGGTGGCAGCCCCAGCATTTT. Translating it yields CSVPVGPGWQPQHF.

This clonotype was picked up a small number of times. This CDR3 is CASSTAGDRGQFF. CDR3 in DNA: TGTGCCAGCAGCACCGCGGGGGACAGGGGGCAGTTCTTC. The gene calls are TRBV7-2 and TRBJ2-1; TRBD1 matches at 10 bases. The V and J ends lost 5 bases and 12 bases, in that order; junction bases with no gene match: 7. CDR1 is SGHTA, CDR2 FQGNSA, per germline. The CDR3 covers 13 residues. Full variable domain (remainder filled in from reference TRBV7-2 and TRBJ2-1): GAGVSQSPSNKVTEKGKDVELRCDPISGHTALYWYRQSLGQGLEFLIYFQGNSAPDKSGLPSDRFSAERTGGSVSTLTIQRTQQEDSAVYLCASSTAGDRGQFFGPGTRLTVL.

This clonotype was observed a few times. V usage is TRBV7-2 and J usage is TRBJ2-3; possible D gene TRBD2, 6 bases. Germline loops: CDR1 SGHTA, CDR2 FQGNSA. The CDR3 runs to 16 residues. The ends were cut back, 4 bases at V and 1 base at J, with 15 bases in the middle. CDR3 DNA sequence: TGTGCCAGCAGCTCCTCAGGCGGGGAGGGCACAGATACGCAGTATTTT. The encoded protein is CASSSSGGEGTDTQYF.

The chain employs TRBV6-1 and TRBJ1-5, with 7 bases lining up with TRBD1. Per germline, CDR1 MNHNS and CDR2 SASEGT. This CDR3 is built from 14 residues. V lost 5 bases, J lost 6 bases, and 7 bases stayed unmatched. CDR3 DNA: TGTGCCAGCAGTCGTAAGGGGGCATTTCAGCCCCAGCATTTT. This sequence encodes CASSRKGAFQPQHF.

This clonotype has more than one count but fewer than ten. The chain links TRBV4-3 to TRBJ2-7; TRBD2 aligns across 9 bases. The ends lost 0 bases at V and 3 bases at J; junction bases unmatched: 3. The length of the CDR3 is 15 residues. Per the germline V gene, CDR1 is LGHNA and CDR2 is YSLEER. DNA of the CDR3: TGCGCCAGCAGCCAAGAAGGGACTAGCAGCTACGAGCAGTACTTC. It encodes CASSQEGTSSYEQYF.

J is TRBJ2-1 and V is TRBV3-1, with 7 positions matching TRBD2. Trimming cost V 0 bases and J 4 bases; bases outside gene matches: 9. The germline gives CDR1 LGHDT, CDR2 YNNKEL (reference sequence). The CDR3 covers 17 residues. CDR3 sequence (DNA): TGTGCCAGCAGCCAAGATCAGCGGCGGGGGTCATACAATGAGCAGTTCTTC. Translating it yields CASSQDQRRGSYNEQFF.

The table lists this clonotype with a few counts. An end of the junction does not agree with germline; a read error may underlie this. The V and J genes are TRBV7-7 and TRBJ2-3, with 7 bases aligning to TRBD2. The CDR3 contains 13 residues. Germline CDR1 is SSHAT and CDR2 is FNYEAQ (reference sequence). In nucleotides, the CDR3 is TGTGCTAGCAGCCGCAGGACTAGTGATACGCAGTATTTT. As protein: CASSRRTSDTQYF.

The V gene is TRBV4-3, the J gene TRBJ2-1; D tentatively fits TRBD1 or TRBD2 (5 bases each). The V and J ends lost 1 base and 5 bases respectively, with 15 bases between them. The CDR3 length is 16 residues. The germline V gene encodes CDR1 LGHNA and CDR2 YSLEER. The CDR3 DNA sequence: TGCGCCAGCAGCCAAGGGGGCTCCGGGAACCACAATGAGCAGTTCTTC. Its protein product is CASSQGGSGNHNEQFF.

There are a few counts of this clonotype. CDR3 DNA sequence: TGTGCCAGCAGTTCGACAGGGGTTAACTACAATGAGCAGTTCTTC. It specifies CASSSTGVNYNEQFF. This chain joins TRBV12-3 or TRBV12-4 and TRBJ2-1; TRBD1 aligns across 8 bases. The CDR3 totals 15 residues. J lost 3 bases, V lost 4 bases, and 5 bases had no gene match.

For the CDR3, the DNA is TGCGCCAGCAGCTTCGACCAAGGGCTTGAAGCTTTCTTT. Protein sequence: CASSFDQGLEAFF. V usage is TRBV5-1 and J usage is TRBJ1-1; no clear D gene. Trimming cost V 2 bases and J 7 bases, with 12 bases left between them. Germline CDR1 and CDR2: SGHRS and YFSETQ. This CDR3 region has 13 residues.

The V and J genes are TRBV10-3 and TRBJ1-2, with no clear D. V lost 3 bases, J lost 8 bases, and 7 bases lay in between. The CDR3 covers 11 residues. The germline CDR1 and CDR2 sequences are ENHRY and SYGVKD. The CDR3 DNA follows: TGTGCCATCAGTGACCGGTCAGGCTACACCTTC. Encoded protein: CAISDRSGYTF.

This clonotype has just a few counts. CDR3 region: CASSAPLLDTQYF. In DNA form, the CDR3 reads TGTGCCAGCAGCGCCCCACTACTAGATACGCAGTATTTT. This rearrangement joins TRBV9 to TRBJ2-3; D is unresolved. CDR1 and CDR2 (germline): SGDLS, YYNGEE. The CDR3 spans 13 residues. The V end lost 3 bases, the J end lost 5 bases, and 10 bases lay between the germline ends.

The chain combines TRBV25-1 with TRBJ2-1; 7 bases line up with TRBD1. Germline V gene lookup returns CDR1 MGHDK and CDR2 SYGVNS. Unmatched junction bases numbered 7, after V lost 2 bases and J lost 0 bases. The CDR3 loop spans 17 amino acids. CDR3 protein: CASSEPLDRASYNEQFF. CDR3 coding DNA: TGTGCCAGCAGTGAACCCTTAGACAGGGCCTCCTACAATGAGCAGTTCTTC.

This clonotype was seen a few times. CDR3 nucleotide sequence: TGTGCCAGTAGTCCGGGACTAGCGGGAGGGCGAGGCAATGAGCAGTTCTTC. It translates to CASSPGLAGGRGNEQFF. This sequence joins TRBV19 and TRBJ2-1; 16 bases align to TRBD2. CDR1 is LNHDA and CDR2 is SQIVND in the germline V gene (reference sequence). This CDR3 has 17 residues. V shed 5 bases and J 6 bases; nucleotides not matched to a gene: 7.

The chain uses TRBV28 and TRBJ2-2, with 8 bases identical to TRBD1. Germline CDR1 reads MDHEN; CDR2 reads SYDVKM. Trimming removed 8 bases from V and 4 bases from J; junction bases left unmatched: 6. This CDR3 spans 14 amino acids. CDR3 in DNA: TGTGCCAGCGGCCAGGGGGCGGGCACCGGGGAGCTGTTTTTT. Amino acid sequence: CASGQGAGTGELFF.

This clonotype was detected only a few times. The chain couples TRBV7-3 to TRBJ1-6; no firm D call. This CDR3 spans 16 amino acids. The V end lost 2 bases, the J end lost 8 bases, and 16 bases lay between the germline ends. Germline V gene lookup returns CDR1 SGHTA and CDR2 FQGTGA. DNA for the CDR3: TGTGCCAGCAGCTTAGCCCCCGTTGACGGATATTCACCCCTCCACTTT. Amino acids: CASSLAPVDGYSPLHF.

This clonotype was recorded a few times. The genes are TRBV18 and TRBJ1-4; D may be TRBD1 (5 bases). The ends were cut back, 1 base at V and 3 bases at J, with 9 bases in the middle. The CDR3 totals 15 residues. The germline gives CDR1 KGHSH, CDR2 LQKENI. The CDR3 DNA reads as TGTGCCAGCTCACCACAACCGGGGGCTAATGAAAAACTGTTTTTT. It is translated as CASSPQPGANEKLFF.

V usage is TRBV15 and J usage is TRBJ2-7; 8 positions match TRBD1. The CDR3 is 13 amino acids. V lost 2 bases to trimming and J lost 6 bases; unmatched junction nucleotides: 3. Looked up from germline, CDR1 is LNHNV and CDR2 is YYDKDF (reference sequence). This chain's CDR3 is CATSRKTGVEQYF. DNA of the CDR3: TGTGCCACCAGCAGAAAGACAGGGGTCGAGCAGTACTTC.

This clonotype was seen repeatedly, ten times or more. The V gene is TRBV24-1, the J gene TRBJ2-2; D not resolved. V was trimmed by 4 bases and J by 6 bases, leaving 14 bases between them. This CDR3 comprises 15 residues. Per the germline V gene, CDR1 is KGHDR and CDR2 is SFDVKD. The CDR3 DNA reads TGTGCCACCAGTGACCCCGGTCAGCTCCCCGGGGAGCTGTTTTTT. Translation: CATSDPGQLPGELFF.